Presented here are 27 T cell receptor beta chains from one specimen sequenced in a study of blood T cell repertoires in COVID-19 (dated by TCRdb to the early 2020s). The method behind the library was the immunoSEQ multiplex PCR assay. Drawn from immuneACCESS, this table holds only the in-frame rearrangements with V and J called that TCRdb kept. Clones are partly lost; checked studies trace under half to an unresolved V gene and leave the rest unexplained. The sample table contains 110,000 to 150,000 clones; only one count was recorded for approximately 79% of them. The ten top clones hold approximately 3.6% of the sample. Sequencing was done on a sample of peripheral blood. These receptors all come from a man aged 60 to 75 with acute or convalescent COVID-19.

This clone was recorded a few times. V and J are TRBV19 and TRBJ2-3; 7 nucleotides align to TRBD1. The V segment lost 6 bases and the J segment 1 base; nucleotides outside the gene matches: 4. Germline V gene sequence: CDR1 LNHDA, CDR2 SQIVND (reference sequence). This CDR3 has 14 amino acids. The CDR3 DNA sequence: TGTGCCAGTAGGGTCGGACAGGGCACAGATACGCAGTATTTT. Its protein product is CASRVGQGTDTQYF.

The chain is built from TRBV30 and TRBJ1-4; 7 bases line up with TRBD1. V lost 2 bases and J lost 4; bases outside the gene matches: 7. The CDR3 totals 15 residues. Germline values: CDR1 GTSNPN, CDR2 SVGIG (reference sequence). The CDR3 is CAWSLTGQNNEKLFF. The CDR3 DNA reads TGTGCCTGGAGTCTTACGGGACAGAATAATGAAAAACTGTTTTTT. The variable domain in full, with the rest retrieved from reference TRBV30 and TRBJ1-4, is SQTIHQWPATLVQPVGSPLSLECTVEGTSNPNLYWYRQAAGRGLQLLFYSVGIGQISSEVPQNLSASRPQDRQFILSSKKLLLSDSGFYLCAWSLTGQNNEKLFFGSGTQLSVL.

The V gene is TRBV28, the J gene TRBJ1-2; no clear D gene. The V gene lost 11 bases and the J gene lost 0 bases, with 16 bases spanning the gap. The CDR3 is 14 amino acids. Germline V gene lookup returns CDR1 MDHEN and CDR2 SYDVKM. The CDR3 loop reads CACLLARPNYGYTF. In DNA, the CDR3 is TGTGCCTGCCTCCTGGCACGTCCTAACTATGGCTACACCTTC.

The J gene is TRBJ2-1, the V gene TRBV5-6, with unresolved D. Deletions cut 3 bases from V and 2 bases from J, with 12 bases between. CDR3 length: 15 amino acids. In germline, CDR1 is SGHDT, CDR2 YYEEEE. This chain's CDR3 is CASSSLPATYNEQFF. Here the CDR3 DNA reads TGTGCCAGCAGCTCCCTCCCAGCGACCTACAATGAGCAGTTCTTC.

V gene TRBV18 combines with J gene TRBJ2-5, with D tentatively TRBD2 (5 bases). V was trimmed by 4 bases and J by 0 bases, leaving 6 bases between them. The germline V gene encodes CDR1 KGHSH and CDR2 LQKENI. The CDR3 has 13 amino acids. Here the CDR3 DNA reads TGTGCCAGCTCACGCGGGTACCAAGAGACCCAGTACTTC. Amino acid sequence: CASSRGYQETQYF.

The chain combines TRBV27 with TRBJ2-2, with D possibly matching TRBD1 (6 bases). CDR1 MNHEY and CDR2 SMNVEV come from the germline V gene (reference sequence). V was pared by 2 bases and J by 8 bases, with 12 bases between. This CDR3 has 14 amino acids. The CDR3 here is CASSLDRFTGELFF. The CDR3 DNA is TGTGCCAGCAGTTTAGACAGGTTCACGGGGGAGCTGTTTTTT.

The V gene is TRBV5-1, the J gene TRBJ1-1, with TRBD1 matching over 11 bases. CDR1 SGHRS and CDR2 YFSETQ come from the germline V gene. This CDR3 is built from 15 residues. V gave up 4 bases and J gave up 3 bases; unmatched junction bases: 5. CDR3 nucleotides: TGCGCCAGCAGCCTCAGGACAGGGGGCTACACTGAAGCTTTCTTT. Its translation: CASSLRTGGYTEAFF.

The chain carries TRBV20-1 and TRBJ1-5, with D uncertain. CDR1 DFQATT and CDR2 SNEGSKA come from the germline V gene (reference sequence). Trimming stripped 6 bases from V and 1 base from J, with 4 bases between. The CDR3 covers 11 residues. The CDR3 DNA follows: TGCAGTGCCTTAAGCAATCAGCCCCAGCATTTT. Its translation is CSALSNQPQHF.

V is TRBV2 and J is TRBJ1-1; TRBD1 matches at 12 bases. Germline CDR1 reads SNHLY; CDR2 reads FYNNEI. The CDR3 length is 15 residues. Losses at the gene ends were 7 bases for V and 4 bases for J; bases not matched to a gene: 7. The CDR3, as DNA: TGTGCCAGCAAGGTGGGACAGGGGGCAAGCACTGAAGCTTTCTTT. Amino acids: CASKVGQGASTEAFF.

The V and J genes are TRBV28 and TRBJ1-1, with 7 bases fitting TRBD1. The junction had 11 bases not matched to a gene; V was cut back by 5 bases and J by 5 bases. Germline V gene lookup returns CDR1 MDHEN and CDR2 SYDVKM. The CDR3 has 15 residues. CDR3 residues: CASSIYGTAETEAFF. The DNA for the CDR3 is TGTGCCAGCAGTATATACGGGACAGCGGAAACTGAAGCTTTCTTT.

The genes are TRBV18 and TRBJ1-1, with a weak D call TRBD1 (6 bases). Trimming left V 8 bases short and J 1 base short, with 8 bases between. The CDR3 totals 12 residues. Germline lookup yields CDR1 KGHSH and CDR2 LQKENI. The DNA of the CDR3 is TGTGCCAGCGGACAGCCGAACACTGAAGCTTTCTTT. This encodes CASGQPNTEAFF.

The CDR3 bases are TGTGCCAGCAGCTCGTTCGGGGCAACTAATGAAAAACTGTTTTTT. Encoded protein: CASSSFGATNEKLFF. The genes are TRBV28 and TRBJ1-4; D unclear. V was trimmed by 6 bases and J by 0 bases, leaving 11 bases between them. Per the germline V gene, CDR1 is MDHEN and CDR2 is SYDVKM. CDR3 size: 15 residues.

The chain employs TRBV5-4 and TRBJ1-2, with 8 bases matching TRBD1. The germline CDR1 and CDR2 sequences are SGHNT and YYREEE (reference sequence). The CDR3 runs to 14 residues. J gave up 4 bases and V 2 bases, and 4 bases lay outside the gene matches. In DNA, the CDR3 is TGTGCCAGCAGCTTTTCAGGGGGCGGCTATGGCTACACCTTC. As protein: CASSFSGGGYGYTF.

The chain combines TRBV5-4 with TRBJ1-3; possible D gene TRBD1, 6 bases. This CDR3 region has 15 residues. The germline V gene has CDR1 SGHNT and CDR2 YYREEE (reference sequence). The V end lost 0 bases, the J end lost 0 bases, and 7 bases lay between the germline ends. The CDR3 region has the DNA TGTGCCAGCAGCTTGGGACAGGCCTCTGGAAACACCATATATTTT. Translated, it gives CASSLGQASGNTIYF.

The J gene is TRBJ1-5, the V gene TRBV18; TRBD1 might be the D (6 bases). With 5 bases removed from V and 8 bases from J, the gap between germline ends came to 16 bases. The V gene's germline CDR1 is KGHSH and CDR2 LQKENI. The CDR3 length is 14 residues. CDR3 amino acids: CASSSNRVGEPQHF. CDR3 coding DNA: TGTGCCAGCTCATCCAACAGGGTCGGTGAGCCCCAGCATTTT.

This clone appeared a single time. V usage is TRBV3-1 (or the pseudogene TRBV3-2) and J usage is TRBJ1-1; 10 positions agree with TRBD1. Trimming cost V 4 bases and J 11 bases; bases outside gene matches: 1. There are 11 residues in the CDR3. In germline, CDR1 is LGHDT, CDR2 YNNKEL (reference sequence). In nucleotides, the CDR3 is TGTGCCAGCAGCCCGGGACAGGGGGCTTTCTTT. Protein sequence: CASSPGQGAFF.

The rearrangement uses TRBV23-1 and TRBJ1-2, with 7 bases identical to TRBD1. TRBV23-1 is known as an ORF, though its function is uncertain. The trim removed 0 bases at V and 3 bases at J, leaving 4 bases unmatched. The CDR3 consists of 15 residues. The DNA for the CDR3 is TGCGCCAGCAGTCAATCGAGGGACAGTTACTATGGCTACACCTTC. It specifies CASSQSRDSYYGYTF.

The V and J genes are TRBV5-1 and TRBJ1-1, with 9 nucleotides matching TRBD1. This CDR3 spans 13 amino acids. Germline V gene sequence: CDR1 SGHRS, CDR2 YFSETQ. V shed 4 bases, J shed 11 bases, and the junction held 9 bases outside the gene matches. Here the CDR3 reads CASSGGQGWGAFF. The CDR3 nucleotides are TGCGCCAGCAGCGGGGGACAGGGATGGGGCGCTTTCTTT. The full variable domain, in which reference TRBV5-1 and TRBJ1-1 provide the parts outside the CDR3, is KAGVTQTPRYLIKTRGQQVTLSCSPISGHRSVSWYQQTPGQGLQFLFEYFSETQRNKGNFPGRFSGRQFSNSRSEMNVSTLELGDSALYLCASSGGQGWGAFFGQGTRLTVV.

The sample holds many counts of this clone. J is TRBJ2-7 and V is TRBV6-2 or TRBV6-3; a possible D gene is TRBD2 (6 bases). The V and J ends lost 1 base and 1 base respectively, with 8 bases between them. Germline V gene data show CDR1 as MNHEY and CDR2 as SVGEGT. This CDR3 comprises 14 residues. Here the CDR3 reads CASSYWAGSYEQYF. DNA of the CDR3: TGTGCCAGCAGTTACTGGGCGGGATCCTACGAGCAGTACTTC.

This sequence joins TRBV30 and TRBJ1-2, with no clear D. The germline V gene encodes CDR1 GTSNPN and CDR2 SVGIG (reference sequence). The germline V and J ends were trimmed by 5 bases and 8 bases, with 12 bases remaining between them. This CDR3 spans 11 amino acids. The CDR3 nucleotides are TGTGCCTGGGGGGAGAGAGGCGGCTACACCTTC. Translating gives CAWGERGGYTF.

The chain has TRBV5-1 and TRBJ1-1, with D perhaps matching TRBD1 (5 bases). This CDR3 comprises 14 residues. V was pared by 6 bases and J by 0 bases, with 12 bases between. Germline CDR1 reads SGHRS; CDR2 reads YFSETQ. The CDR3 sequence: CASTRGGVNTEAFF. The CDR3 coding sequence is TGCGCCAGCACTCGGGGAGGGGTGAACACTGAAGCTTTCTTT.

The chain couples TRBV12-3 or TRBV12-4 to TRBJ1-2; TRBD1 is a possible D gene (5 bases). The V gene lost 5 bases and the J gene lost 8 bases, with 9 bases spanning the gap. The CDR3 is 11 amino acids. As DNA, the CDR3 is TGTGCCAGCAGTCAGGGCTTGGGCTACACCTTC. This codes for CASSQGLGYTF.

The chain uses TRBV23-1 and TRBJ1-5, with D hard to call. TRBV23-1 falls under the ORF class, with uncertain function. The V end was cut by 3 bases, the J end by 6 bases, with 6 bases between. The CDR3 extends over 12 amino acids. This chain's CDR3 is CASSQSRQPQHF. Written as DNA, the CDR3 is TGCGCCAGCAGTCAGAGTCGTCAGCCCCAGCATTTT.

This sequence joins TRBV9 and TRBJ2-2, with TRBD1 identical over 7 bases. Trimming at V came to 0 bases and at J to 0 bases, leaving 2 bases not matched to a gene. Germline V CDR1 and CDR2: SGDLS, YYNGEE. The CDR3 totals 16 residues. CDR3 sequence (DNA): TGTGCCAGCAGCGTAGCGGGGACAGCGAACACCGGGGAGCTGTTTTTT. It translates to CASSVAGTANTGELFF.

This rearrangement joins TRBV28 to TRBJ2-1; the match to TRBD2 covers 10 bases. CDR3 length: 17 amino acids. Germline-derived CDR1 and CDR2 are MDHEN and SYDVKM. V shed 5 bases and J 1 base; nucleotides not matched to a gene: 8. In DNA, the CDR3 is TGTGCCAGCAGTCAAGCTAGCGGGGGCAGGTCCTACAATGAGCAGTTCTTC. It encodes CASSQASGGRSYNEQFF.

Here the CDR3 DNA reads TGTGCCAGCAGCCCAGGGACAGGGTCAGACAAAAACATTCAGTACTTC. This encodes CASSPGTGSDKNIQYF. V is TRBV11-3 and J is TRBJ2-4; TRBD1 aligns across 9 bases. With V trimmed by 5 bases and J by 3 bases, 8 bases remained unmatched. Germline values: CDR1 SGHNT, CDR2 YENEEA. The CDR3 has 16 residues. Variable domain in full (rest from reference TRBV11-3 and TRBJ2-4): EAGVVQSPRYKIIEKKQPVAFWCNPISGHNTLYWYLQNLGQGPELLIRYENEEAVDDSQLPKDRFSAERLKGVDSTLKIQPAELGDSAVYLCASSPGTGSDKNIQYFGAGTRLSVL.

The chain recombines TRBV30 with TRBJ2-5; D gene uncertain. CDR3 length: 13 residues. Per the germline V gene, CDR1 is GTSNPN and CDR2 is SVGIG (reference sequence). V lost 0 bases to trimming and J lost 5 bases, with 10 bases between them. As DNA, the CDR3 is TGTGCCTGGAGTGTTACACCGCGGGAGACCCAGTACTTC. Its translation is CAWSVTPRETQYF. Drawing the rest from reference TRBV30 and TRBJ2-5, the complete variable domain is SQTIHQWPATLVQPVGSPLSLECTVEGTSNPNLYWYRQAAGRGLQLLFYSVGIGQISSEVPQNLSASRPQDRQFILSSKKLLLSDSGFYLCAWSVTPRETQYFGPGTRLLVL.